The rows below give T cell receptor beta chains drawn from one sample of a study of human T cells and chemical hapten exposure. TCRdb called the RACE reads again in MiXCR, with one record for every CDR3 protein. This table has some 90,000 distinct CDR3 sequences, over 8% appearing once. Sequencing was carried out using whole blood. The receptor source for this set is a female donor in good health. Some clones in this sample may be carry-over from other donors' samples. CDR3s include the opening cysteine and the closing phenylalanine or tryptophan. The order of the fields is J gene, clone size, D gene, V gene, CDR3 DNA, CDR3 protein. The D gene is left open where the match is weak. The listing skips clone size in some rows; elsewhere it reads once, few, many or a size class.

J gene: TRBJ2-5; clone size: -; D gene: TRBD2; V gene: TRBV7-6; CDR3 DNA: TGTGCCAGCAGCCCGACAGTACTAGCGGGAGTAGGGGGCCAAGAGACCCAGTACTTC; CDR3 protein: CASSPTVLAGVGGQETQYF
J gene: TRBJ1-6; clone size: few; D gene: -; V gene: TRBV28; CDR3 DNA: TGTGCCAGCCTACGGCGGGGATTCTATAATTCACCCCTCCACTTT; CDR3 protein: CASLRRGFYNSPLHF
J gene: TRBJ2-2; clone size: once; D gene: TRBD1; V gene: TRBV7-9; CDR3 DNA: TGTGCCAGCAGCTCCGGGACAGGACCCACCGGGGAGCTGTTTTTT; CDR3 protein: CASSSGTGPTGELFF
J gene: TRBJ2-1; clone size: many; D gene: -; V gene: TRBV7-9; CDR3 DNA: TGTGCCAGCAGCTTAGGTGATAATGAGCAGTTCTTC; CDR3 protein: CASSLGDNEQFF
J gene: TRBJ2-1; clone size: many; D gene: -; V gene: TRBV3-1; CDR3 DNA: TGTGCCAGCAGCCAAGGGGCTAGTTTGGATGAGCAGTTCTTC; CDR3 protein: CASSQGASLDEQFF
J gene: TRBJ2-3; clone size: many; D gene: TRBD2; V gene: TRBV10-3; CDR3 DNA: TGTGCCATCAGTGAACGGAGTAGCGGGAACAGCACAGATACGCAGTATTTT; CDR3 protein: CAISERSSGNSTDTQYF
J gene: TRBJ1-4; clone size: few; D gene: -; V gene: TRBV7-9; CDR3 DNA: TGTGCCAGCAGCTTAAGACAGGATAATGAAAAACTGTTTTTT; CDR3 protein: CASSLRQDNEKLFF
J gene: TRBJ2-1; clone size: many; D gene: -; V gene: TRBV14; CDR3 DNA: TGTGCCAGCAGTCAACGGGTACGGGAGTATCAGTTCTTC; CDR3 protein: CASSQRVREYQFF
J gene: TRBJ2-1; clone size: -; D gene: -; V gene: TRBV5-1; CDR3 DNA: TGCGCCAGCAGCTTGACAGTGAGCTCCTACAATGAGCAGTTCTTC; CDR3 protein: CASSLTVSSYNEQFF
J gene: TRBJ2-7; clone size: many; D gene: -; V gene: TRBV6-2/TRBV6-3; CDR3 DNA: TGTGCCAGCAGTTATCCGGGACAAAGGGAGCAGTACTTC; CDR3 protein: CASSYPGQREQYF
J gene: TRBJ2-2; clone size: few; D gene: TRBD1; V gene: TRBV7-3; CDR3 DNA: TGTGCCAGCAGCCGGAGACAGGGCAACACCGGGGAGCTGTTTTTT; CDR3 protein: CASSRRQGNTGELFF
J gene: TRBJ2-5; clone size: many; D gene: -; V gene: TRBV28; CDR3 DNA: TGTGCCAGCAGCCAGGGTGAGACCCAGTACTTC; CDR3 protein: CASSQGETQYF
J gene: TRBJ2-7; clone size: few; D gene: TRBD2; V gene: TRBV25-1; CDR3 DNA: TGTGCCAGCAGTGAAAGACTAGCGGGAGACGAGCAGTACTTC; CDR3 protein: CASSERLAGDEQYF
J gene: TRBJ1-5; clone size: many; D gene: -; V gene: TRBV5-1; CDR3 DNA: TGCGCCAGCAGCTTGGACGGACAGTTCAATCAGCCCCAGCATTTT; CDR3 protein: CASSLDGQFNQPQHF
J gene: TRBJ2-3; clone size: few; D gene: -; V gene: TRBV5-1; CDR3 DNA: TGCGCCAGCAGCTTGGGGCCCCGCCGGGCTTCAGGATCGGGGCCAGATACGCAGTATTTT; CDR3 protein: CASSLGPRRASGSGPDTQYF
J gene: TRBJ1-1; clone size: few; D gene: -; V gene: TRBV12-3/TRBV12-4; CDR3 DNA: TGTGCCAGCAGTTTTGACAGCGTTATAAACCAAGGGAACACTGAAGCTTTCTTT; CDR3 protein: CASSFDSVINQGNTEAFF
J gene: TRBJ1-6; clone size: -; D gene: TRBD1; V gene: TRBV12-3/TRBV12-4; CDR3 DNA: TGTGCCAGCAGTGAGGGGGCGCATTCCTATAATTCACCCCTCCACTTT; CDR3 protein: CASSEGAHSYNSPLHF
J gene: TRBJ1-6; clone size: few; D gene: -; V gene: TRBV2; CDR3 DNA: TGTGCCAGTGCCCGGGACTACAATTCACCCCTCCACTTT; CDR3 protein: CASARDYNSPLHF
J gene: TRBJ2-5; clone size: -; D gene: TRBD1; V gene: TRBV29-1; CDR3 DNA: TGCAGCGTTAGACAGGGTCAAGAGACCCAGTACTTC; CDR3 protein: CSVRQGQETQYF
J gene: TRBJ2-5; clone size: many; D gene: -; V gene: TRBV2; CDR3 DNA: TGTGCCAGCAGTAACCGAGGGTATCGGCAAGAGACCCAGTACTTC; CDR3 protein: CASSNRGYRQETQYF
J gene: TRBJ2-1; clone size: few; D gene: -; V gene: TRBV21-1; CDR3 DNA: TGTGCCAGCAGCAAAGTGAGACAGGAAAGTGAGCAGTTCTTC; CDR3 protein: CASSKVRQESEQFF
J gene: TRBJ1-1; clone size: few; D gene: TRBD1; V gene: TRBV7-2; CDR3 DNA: TGTGCCAGCAGCCCATTGACAGGGAGCACTGAAGCTTTCTTT; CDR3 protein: CASSPLTGSTEAFF
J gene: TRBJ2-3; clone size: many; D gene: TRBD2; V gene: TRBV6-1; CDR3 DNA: TGTGCCAGTTTAGCGGGAGTAGGTGCGGATACGCAGTATTTT; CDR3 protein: CASLAGVGADTQYF
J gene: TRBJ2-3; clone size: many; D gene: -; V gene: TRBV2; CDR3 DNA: TGTGCCAGCAGTGAAGCGAGTAGGGTCACAGATACGCAGTATTTT; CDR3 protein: CASSEASRVTDTQYF
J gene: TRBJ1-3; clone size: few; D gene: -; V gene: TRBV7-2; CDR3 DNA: TGTGCCAGCAGCTTATCGTTTGGCTGGGGGACCATATATTTT; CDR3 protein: CASSLSFGWGTIYF
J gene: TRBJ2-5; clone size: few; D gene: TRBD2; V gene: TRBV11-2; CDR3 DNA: TGTGCCAGTAAAACCGGGACTAGCGGGGAAGAGACCCAGTACTTC; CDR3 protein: CASKTGTSGEETQYF
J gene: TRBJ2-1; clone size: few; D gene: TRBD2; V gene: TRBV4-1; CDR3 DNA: TGCGCCAGCAGCCAAATGCCGGCGGGAGGGACTTACAATGAGCAGTTCTTC; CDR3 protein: CASSQMPAGGTYNEQFF
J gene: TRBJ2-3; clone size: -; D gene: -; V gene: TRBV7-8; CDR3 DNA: TGTGCCAGCAGCTTAGGGCTAGCTTCAGATACGCAGTATTTT; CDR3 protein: CASSLGLASDTQYF
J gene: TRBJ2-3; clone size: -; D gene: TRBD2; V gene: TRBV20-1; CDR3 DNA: TGCAGTGCTAGAGAGGCTAGCGGGAAACTTACAGATACGCAGTATTTT; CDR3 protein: CSAREASGKLTDTQYF
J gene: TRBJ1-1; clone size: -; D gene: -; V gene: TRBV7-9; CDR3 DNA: TGTGCCAGCAGCTTAGAGGACTCGAACACTGAAGCTTTCTTT; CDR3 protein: CASSLEDSNTEAFF
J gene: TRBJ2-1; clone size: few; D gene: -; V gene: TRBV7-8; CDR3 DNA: TGTGCCAGCAGCTTAATGAGGGATGATGAGCAGTTCTTC; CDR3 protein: CASSLMRDDEQFF
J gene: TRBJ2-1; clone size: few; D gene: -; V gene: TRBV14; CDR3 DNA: TGTGCCAGCAGCCCTACAGGGTACTACAATGAGCAGTTCTTC; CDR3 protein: CASSPTGYYNEQFF
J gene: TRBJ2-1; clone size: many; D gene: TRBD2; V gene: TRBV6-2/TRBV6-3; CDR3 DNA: TGTGCCAGCAAGGCTAGCGGGAGATATGAGCAGTTCTTC; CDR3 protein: CASKASGRYEQFF
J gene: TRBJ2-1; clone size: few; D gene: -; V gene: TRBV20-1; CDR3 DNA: TGCAGTGCCCCTTCTTCGCGGCCTATCTCCTACAATGAGCAGTTCTTC; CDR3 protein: CSAPSSRPISYNEQFF
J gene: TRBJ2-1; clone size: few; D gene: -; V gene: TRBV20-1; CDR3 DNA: TGCAGTGCTAGAGGCCAGTACTACAATGAGCAGTTCTTC; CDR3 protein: CSARGQYYNEQFF
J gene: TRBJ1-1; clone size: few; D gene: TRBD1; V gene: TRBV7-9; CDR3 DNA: TGTGCCAGCAGCTTAGTGTGGGGTACAGGGGCGGGTGAAGCTTTCTTT; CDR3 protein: CASSLVWGTGAGEAFF
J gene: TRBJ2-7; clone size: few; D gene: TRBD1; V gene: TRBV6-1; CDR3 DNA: TGTGCCAGCAGTCGACAGGGGGCTTTATACGAGCAGTACTTC; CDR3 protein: CASSRQGALYEQYF
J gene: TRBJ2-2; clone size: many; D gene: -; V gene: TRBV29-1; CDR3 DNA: TGCAGCGTTGAGGCTAGGAACACCGGGGAGCTGTTTTTT; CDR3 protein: CSVEARNTGELFF
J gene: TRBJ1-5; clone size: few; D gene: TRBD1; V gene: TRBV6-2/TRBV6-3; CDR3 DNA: TGTGCCAGCAGTCGTGTGACAGGGAATCAGCCCCAGCATTTT; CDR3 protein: CASSRVTGNQPQHF
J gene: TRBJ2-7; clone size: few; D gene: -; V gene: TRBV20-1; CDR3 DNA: TGCAGTGCTAAAACGGTTAGGCAGGCTACCTACGAGCAGTACTTC; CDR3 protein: CSAKTVRQATYEQYF
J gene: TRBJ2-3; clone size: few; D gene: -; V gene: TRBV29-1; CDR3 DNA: TGCAGCGTTGAGTCCCCCACAGATACGCAGTATTTT; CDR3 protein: CSVESPTDTQYF
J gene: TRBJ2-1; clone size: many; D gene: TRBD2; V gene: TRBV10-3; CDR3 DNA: TGTGCCATCAGTGATGAACTAGCGGGAAATCATGCCTACAATGAGCAGTTCTTC; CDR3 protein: CAISDELAGNHAYNEQFF
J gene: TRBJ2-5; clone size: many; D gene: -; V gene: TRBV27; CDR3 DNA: TGTGCCAGCAGTTTGAAGTTTACTCAAGAGACCCAGTACTTC; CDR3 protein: CASSLKFTQETQYF
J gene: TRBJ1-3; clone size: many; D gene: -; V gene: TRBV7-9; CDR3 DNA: TGTGCCAGCAGCCTTCGAATCGAGAGCTCTGGAAACACCATATATTTT; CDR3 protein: CASSLRIESSGNTIYF
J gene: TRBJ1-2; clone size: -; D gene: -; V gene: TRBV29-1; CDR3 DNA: TGCAGCGTCCTCTCCGACAGCTATGGCTACACCTTC; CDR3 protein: CSVLSDSYGYTF
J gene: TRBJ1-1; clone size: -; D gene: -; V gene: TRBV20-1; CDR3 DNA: TGCAGTGCTGAAAGGGTATTCACTGAAGCTTTCTTT; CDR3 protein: CSAERVFTEAFF
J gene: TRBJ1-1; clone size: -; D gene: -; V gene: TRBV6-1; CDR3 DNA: TGTGCCAGCAGTGAATATCGGGGAGACACTGAAGCTTTCTTT; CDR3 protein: CASSEYRGDTEAFF
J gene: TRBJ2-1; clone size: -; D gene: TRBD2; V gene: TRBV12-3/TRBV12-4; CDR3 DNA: TGTGCCAGCAGGCCCGGGGGACTAGCGGGACCAGAGCAGTTCTTC; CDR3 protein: CASRPGGLAGPEQFF
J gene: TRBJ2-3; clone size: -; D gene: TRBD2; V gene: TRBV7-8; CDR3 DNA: TGTGCCAGCAGCTCACTAGCGGGAGGTTTGACAGATACGCAGTATTTT; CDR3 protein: CASSSLAGGLTDTQYF
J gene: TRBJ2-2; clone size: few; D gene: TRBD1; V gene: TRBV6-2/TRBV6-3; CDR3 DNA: TGTGCCAGCAGTTACTTTGGGACAGTGAACACCGGGGAGCTGTTTTTT; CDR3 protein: CASSYFGTVNTGELFF
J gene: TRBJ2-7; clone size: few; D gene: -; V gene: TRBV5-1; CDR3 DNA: TGCGCCAGCAGCTTGGAGGCCGACTACGAGCAGTACTTC; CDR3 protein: CASSLEADYEQYF
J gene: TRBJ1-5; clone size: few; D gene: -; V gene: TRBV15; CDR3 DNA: TGTGCCACCAGCTCTTCTGGGGAGGACCCCCAGCATTTT; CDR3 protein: CATSSSGEDPQHF
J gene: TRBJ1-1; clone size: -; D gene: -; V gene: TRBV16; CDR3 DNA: TGTGCCAGCAGCCCCTTAGGTTACACTGAAGCTTTCTTT; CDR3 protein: CASSPLGYTEAFF